This T cell receptor (beta chain) is from a study of identical twins. TCRdb called the 5' RACE reads again in MiXCR, with one record for every CDR3 protein. This table holds 400,000 to 650,000 distinct CDR3 sequences, 22% found once. This clonotype showed up just a few times. This CDR3 contains 14 residues. The V and J ends lost 4 bases and 4 bases respectively, with 13 bases between them. Germline V lookup: CDR1 SGHRS, CDR2 YFSETQ. The sample also formed part of further work on T cells expressing NK-cell markers.

Sequences were obtained from CD4+ T cells sorted from blood. This clonotype was sampled from a woman aged 18-29 years in good health. This chain joins TRBV5-1 and TRBJ2-3; D not certain. This chain's CDR3 is CASSPPLGADTQYF. The CDR3 DNA follows: TGCGCCAGCAGCCCCCCGCTTGGGGCAGATACGCAGTATTTT.